This T cell receptor (beta chain) was recorded in a study of blood T cells in healthy people across ages (dated by TCRdb to the mid-2010s). Regarding the research as a whole: In model experiments, template switching captured roughly one uniquely barcoded TCR beta cDNA molecule for every two T cells. Using deep sequencing normalized with unique cDNA molecular identifiers, the study measured how TCR beta repertoire diversity changes with age. Donors were grouped into four age groups: young (average 16 years), middle-aged (39), aged (around 60) and long-lived (just over 80). To avoid experimental bias, donors of different ages were randomly spread across the sequencing lanes. Two additional independent replicas of 1 million unique cDNA reads from the same blood draw were analyzed for two donors (one aged 18 to 30 and one aged 80 or older).

Here is what the overall study found, with its caveats: Estimates of total diversity from one million sequenced T cells were regarded as lower bounds and underestimates. Observed TCR beta diversity per million T cells fell roughly linearly with age, and a significant reduction was already apparent by age around 40. Conclusive comparison of naive and antigen-experienced compartments was prevented by the profiling of bulk unsorted PBMCs. The long-lived group showed more naive CD4+ T cells, fewer expanded clones and increased TCR diversity than the aged group, suggesting age selection. Because the CMV infection status of the donors was unknown, age-related changes in expanded clonotypes may potentially have been confounded. A strong correlation was found between observed TCR beta diversity and the percentage of naive T cells measured by flow cytometry.

The donors were about 40 Caucasian individuals from Russia, aged 6 to 90 years, who were systemically healthy. Each donor gave approximately 10 milliliters of peripheral blood, collected into EDTA-treated Vacutainer tubes. Ficoll-Paque density-gradient centrifugation was used to isolate PBMCs, with at least 6.5 million per sample. Total RNA, at least 6 micrograms per sample, was extracted from PBMCs with Trizol reagent. For every donor, flow cytometry on a PBMC aliquot measured the percentage of naive CD45RAhigh/CD27high T cells. This clonotype was detected a few times. What this receptor recognizes is not known. Per-nucleotide qualities are absent, and no much larger clonotype sits a single base away. Per the germline V gene, SGHRS is the CDR1 and YFSETQ is the CDR2. CDR3 length: 15 amino acids, cysteine to phenylalanine. The read is trimmed to its CDR3 DNA, 45 bases read in frame from base 1. At the junction V is shortened by 3 bases and J by 2 bases, with 11 bases in between.

Receptor libraries were prepared by 5' RACE. TCRdb shows the sequencer as Illumina HiSeq 2500. The second PCR ran for about 6 to 12 cycles and used a J-beta primer mix along with a sample-barcoded 5' primer. A unique molecular identifier was introduced onto each TCR beta cDNA molecule by a template-switch 5' adaptor carrying 12 random nucleotides. Each sample yielded at least 3 million CDR3-containing paired-end reads. First-strand cDNA was synthesized from all RNA with the Mint cDNA synthesis kit, primed by a TRBC-specific oligonucleotide. All cDNA was treated with uracil-DNA glycosylase and then went through a first 18-cycle PCR with the universal primers M1SS and BC2_uni_R. As for the original processing: Normalization of each sample was performed by random selection of 1 million high-quality reads, each carrying a distinct molecular identifier. Instead of being binned into consensus sequences, reads with shared molecular identifiers were discarded. MiTCR, set to a Q25 quality threshold and the strictest error-elimination algorithm, was used for CDR3 identification, clonotype clustering and error correction. A nonparametric unseen species model with Euler transformation was used to estimate a lower bound on total TCR beta diversity. TCRdb trimmed the raw reads at Q25, called clones with MiXCR and kept productive beta chains. Records with the same CDR3 protein are collapsed into one entry carrying the most frequent genes and DNA. V and J calls and clone size were set by TCRdb, not the authors. The sample has approximately 680,000 distinct CDR3 sequences on record, about 34% of them singletons. Of the sample, approximately 15% falls within the top ten clones.

This clonotype was sampled from a woman aged 80 or over in good health. Donor details come from another sample of the same person, matched by shared clones. The V and J genes are TRBV5-1 and TRBJ2-2; the D segment could be TRBD1, given 5 matching bases. The specimen was blood. The nucleotides are TGCGCCAGCAGCTCAGACAGAGTAAACACCGGGGAGCTGTTTTTT. Translation gives CASSSDRVNTGELFF.